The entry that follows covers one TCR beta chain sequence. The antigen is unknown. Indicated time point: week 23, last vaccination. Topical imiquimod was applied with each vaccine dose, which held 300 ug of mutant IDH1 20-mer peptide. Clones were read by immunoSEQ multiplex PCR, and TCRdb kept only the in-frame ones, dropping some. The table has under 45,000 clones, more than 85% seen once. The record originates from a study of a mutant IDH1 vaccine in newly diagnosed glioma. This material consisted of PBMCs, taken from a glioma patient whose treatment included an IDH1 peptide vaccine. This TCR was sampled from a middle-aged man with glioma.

The CDR3 DNA follows: TGTGCCAGCACCAAAACAGGGCACGACTATGGCTACACCTTC. Translating it yields CASTKTGHDYGYTF. The chain has TRBV6-5 and TRBJ1-2; possible D gene TRBD1, 6 bases. CDR3 length: 14 residues. Germline V gene data show CDR1 as MNHEY and CDR2 as SVGAGI. Trimming cost V 7 bases and J 3 bases, with 15 bases left between them.